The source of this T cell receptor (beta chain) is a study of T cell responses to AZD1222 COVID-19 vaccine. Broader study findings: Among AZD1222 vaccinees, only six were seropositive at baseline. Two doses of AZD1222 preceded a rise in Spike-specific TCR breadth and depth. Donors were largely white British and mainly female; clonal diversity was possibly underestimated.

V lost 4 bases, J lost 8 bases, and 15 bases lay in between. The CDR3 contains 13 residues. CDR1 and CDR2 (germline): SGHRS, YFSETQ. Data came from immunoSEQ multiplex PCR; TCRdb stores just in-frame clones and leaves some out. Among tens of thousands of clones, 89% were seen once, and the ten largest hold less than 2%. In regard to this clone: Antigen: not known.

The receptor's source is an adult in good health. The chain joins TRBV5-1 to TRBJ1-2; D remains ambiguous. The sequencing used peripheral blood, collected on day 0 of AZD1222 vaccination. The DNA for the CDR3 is TGCGCCAGCAGCGACGAGGCAGTGCGGGGCTACACCTTC. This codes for CASSDEAVRGYTF. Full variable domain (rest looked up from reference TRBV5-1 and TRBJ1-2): KAGVTQTPRYLIKTRGQQVTLSCSPISGHRSVSWYQQTPGQGLQFLFEYFSETQRNKGNFPGRFSGRQFSNSRSEMNVSTLELGDSALYLCASSDEAVRGYTFGSGTRLTVV.